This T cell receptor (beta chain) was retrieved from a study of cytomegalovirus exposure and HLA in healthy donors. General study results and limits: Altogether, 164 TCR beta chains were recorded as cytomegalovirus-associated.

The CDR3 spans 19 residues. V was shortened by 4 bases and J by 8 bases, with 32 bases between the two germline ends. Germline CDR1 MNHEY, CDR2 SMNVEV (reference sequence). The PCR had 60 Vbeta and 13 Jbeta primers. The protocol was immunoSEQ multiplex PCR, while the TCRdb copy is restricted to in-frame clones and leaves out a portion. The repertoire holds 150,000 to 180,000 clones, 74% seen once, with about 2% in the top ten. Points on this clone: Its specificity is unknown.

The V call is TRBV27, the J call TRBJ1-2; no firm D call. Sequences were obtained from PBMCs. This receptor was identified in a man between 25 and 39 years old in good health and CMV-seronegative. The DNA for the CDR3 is TGTGCCAGCAGTTCTATTACCCCTCAGCGGAGGGTCCCCCTGGGCGGCTACACCTTC. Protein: CASSSITPQRRVPLGGYTF.